The 19 T cell receptor beta chains below were found in one sample sequenced in a study of identical twins. One entry per CDR3 protein, called by TCRdb with MiXCR from the 5' RACE reads. The sample has about 700,000 distinct CDR3 sequences; roughly 6% are singletons. The sample was naive T cells sorted from blood. These receptors were taken from a man aged 18 to 30 in good health.

This clonotype turned up a few times. The CDR3 loop reads CAWTREQGANVLTF. The CDR3 DNA is TGTGCCTGGACCCGGGAGCAAGGGGCCAACGTCCTGACTTTC. This chain uses TRBV30 with TRBJ2-6; a weak D match, TRBD2 (6 bases). Germline values: CDR1 GTSNPN, CDR2 SVGIG (reference sequence). V shed 4 bases and J shed 4 bases, with 11 bases lying between them. The CDR3 runs 14 residues.

The table lists this clonotype with a few counts. This chain connects TRBV5-1 to TRBJ2-5; D may correspond to TRBD1 or TRBD2 (6 bases each). The CDR3 contains 16 residues. CDR1 SGHRS and CDR2 YFSETQ come from the germline V gene. Trimming pared 0 bases from V and 5 bases from J, leaving 17 bases between. The chain's CDR3 is CASSLEPAGGGETQYF. CDR3 coding DNA: TGCGCCAGCAGCTTGGAGCCAGCCGGAGGGGGGGAGACCCAGTACTTC.

Comment on this clonotype: This may be a read error: a much more frequent sequence differs by one nucleotide. No conserved phenylalanine or tryptophan ends this CDR3, so it is likely a read error. The chain combines TRBV6-2 or TRBV6-3 with TRBJ2-7; 9 bases are a match to TRBD1. This CDR3 spans 15 amino acids. The germline V gene encodes CDR1 MNHEY and CDR2 SVGEGT. J lost 3 bases, V lost 1 base, and 4 bases had no gene match. CDR3 amino acids: CASSYLGQGIYEQYS. The CDR3 DNA is TGTGCCAGCAGTTACTTGGGACAGGGTATCTACGAGCAGTACTCC.

The chain recombines TRBV7-3 with TRBJ1-1; D gene unclear. Germline V gene data show CDR1 as SGHTA and CDR2 as FQGTGA. The CDR3 loop spans 13 amino acids. Trimming took 5 bases from V and 1 from J, leaving 8 bases between them. The CDR3 nucleotides read TGTGCCAGCAGCCCCATGGGGAACACTGAAGCTTTCTTT. It specifies CASSPMGNTEAFF.

This clonotype was seen only a few times. This chain joins TRBV7-9 and TRBJ2-4, with D possibly TRBD2 on 6 matching bases. Germline CDR1 is SEHNR and CDR2 is FQNEAQ (reference sequence). CDR3 length: 15 amino acids. The V and J ends lost 1 base and 6 bases respectively, with 13 bases between them. The CDR3 bases are TGTGCCAGCAGCTTAGGTCGGGAGCCGGGAAACATTCAGTACTTC. It encodes CASSLGREPGNIQYF.

The gene calls are TRBV27 and TRBJ2-2; D call uncertain. CDR1 is MNHEY and CDR2 is SMNVEV in the germline V gene (reference sequence). Trimming removed 5 bases at V and 2 bases at J, with 9 bases between. This CDR3 comprises 14 residues. The CDR3 region is CASSAYRNTGELFF. The CDR3 bases are TGTGCCAGCAGTGCCTATAGAAACACCGGGGAGCTGTTTTTT.

There are a few counts of this clonotype. V gene TRBV10-3 combines with J gene TRBJ1-1; 7 bases agree with TRBD1. The junction had 7 bases not matched to a gene; V was cut back by 4 bases and J by 5 bases. Germline loops: CDR1 ENHRY, CDR2 SYGVKD. The CDR3 extends over 14 amino acids. The CDR3 protein is CAISAEGAVTEAFF. Written as DNA, the CDR3 is TGTGCCATCAGTGCAGAGGGGGCCGTGACTGAAGCTTTCTTT.

Many counts were recorded for this clonotype. One end of the junction is discordant with germline, which a read error may explain. The chain has TRBV4-1 and TRBJ2-1; TRBD2 aligns across 10 bases. The germline gives CDR1 MGHRA, CDR2 YSYEKL. This CDR3 spans 15 amino acids. The CDR3 here is CASSQGELAGNEQFF. The CDR3 region has the DNA TGCGCCAGCAGTCAAGGAGAACTAGCGGGAAATGAGCAGTTCTTC.

This clonotype showed up many times. J is TRBJ2-1 and V is TRBV20-1, with TRBD2 identical over 7 bases. V dropped 4 bases and J dropped 7; count of bases not matched to a gene: 1. The CDR3 covers 11 residues. Germline values: CDR1 DFQATT, CDR2 SNEGSKA (reference sequence). CDR3 region: CSAISGNEQFF. DNA for the CDR3: TGCAGTGCTATTAGCGGGAATGAGCAGTTCTTC.

The chain links TRBV5-1 to TRBJ1-2; D is perhaps TRBD1 (5 bases). CDR3 length: 12 residues. Trimming removed 4 bases from V and 7 bases from J, with 11 bases in between. Per the germline V gene, CDR1 is SGHRS and CDR2 is YFSETQ. CDR3 nucleotide sequence: TGCGCCAGCAGCACGGGGGTGGCTGGCTACACCTTC. Amino acid sequence: CASSTGVAGYTF. The complete variable domain, with remaining parts taken from reference TRBV5-1 and TRBJ1-2, reads KAGVTQTPRYLIKTRGQQVTLSCSPISGHRSVSWYQQTPGQGLQFLFEYFSETQRNKGNFPGRFSGRQFSNSRSEMNVSTLELGDSALYLCASSTGVAGYTFGSGTRLTVV.

This clonotype was seen ten or more times. The chain employs TRBV6-2 or TRBV6-3 and TRBJ1-2, with D hard to call. There are 13 residues in the CDR3. Germline CDR1 reads MNHEY; CDR2 reads SVGEGT. V dropped 2 bases and J dropped 2 bases, with 6 bases sitting between them. As DNA, the CDR3 is TGTGCCAGCAGTTACGGGCTGAACTATGGCTACACCTTC. It yields the protein CASSYGLNYGYTF.

This clonotype was observed many times. The chain couples TRBV3-1 to TRBJ2-1; D is undetermined. The germline CDR1 and CDR2 sequences are LGHDT and YNNKEL (reference sequence). The CDR3 contains 17 residues. Trimming removed 2 bases at V and 0 bases at J, with 14 bases between. This CDR3 is CASSQWLGRTSYNEQFF. The CDR3 region has the DNA TGTGCCAGCAGCCAATGGCTCGGCAGAACCTCCTACAATGAGCAGTTCTTC.

This clonotype was observed at least ten times. The rearrangement joins TRBV28 to TRBJ2-7, with 9 bases aligning to TRBD2. Germline CDR1 and CDR2: MDHEN and SYDVKM. V trimming: 4 bases; J trimming: 5 bases; junction bases outside the gene matches: 6. CDR3 length equals 14 residues. CDR3 coding DNA: TGTGCCAGCAGTTCCACGGGACTAGCTCACGAGCAGTACTTC. Its protein product is CASSSTGLAHEQYF.

This clonotype appeared many times. CDR3 amino acids: CASSLSGVRTDTQYF. Here the CDR3 DNA reads TGCGCCAGCAGCTTATCAGGCGTCCGCACAGATACGCAGTATTTT. This chain joins TRBV5-1 and TRBJ2-3; D is unclear. Per the germline V gene, CDR1 is SGHRS and CDR2 is YFSETQ. The CDR3 length is 15 residues. V was shortened by 2 bases and J by 1 base, with 11 bases between the two germline ends.

This clonotype was counted between two and nine times. The V call is TRBV11-2, the J call TRBJ1-1, with D perhaps matching TRBD1 (6 bases). The germline V gene has CDR1 SGHAT and CDR2 FQNNGV. The CDR3 has 15 amino acids. V was trimmed by 2 bases and J by 3 bases, leaving 13 bases between them. The CDR3 DNA reads TGTGCCAGCAGCTTACGTGGGGGGCGAGACACTGAAGCTTTCTTT. Amino acid sequence: CASSLRGGRDTEAFF.

This clonotype showed up just a few times. J is TRBJ2-4 and V is TRBV12-3 or TRBV12-4, with a tentative D call TRBD1 (6 bases). This CDR3 is built from 15 residues. Trimming cost V 8 bases and J 0 bases, with 14 bases left between them. In DNA, the CDR3 is TGTGCCAGCTGCTGGACAGCACTAGCCAAAAACATTCAGTACTTC. This translates into CASCWTALAKNIQYF.

This clonotype was seen at least ten times. V gene TRBV15 combines with J gene TRBJ2-3; 7 bases are a match to TRBD2. The V segment lost 0 bases and the J segment 6 bases; nucleotides outside the gene matches: 15. The CDR3 covers 18 residues. CDR1 is LNHNV, CDR2 YYDKDF, per germline (reference sequence). The CDR3 DNA reads as TGTGCCACCAGCAGAGATCTTTCTCGGCGCGGGAGTGAGGATACGCAGTATTTT. Amino acids: CATSRDLSRRGSEDTQYF. Full variable domain (outside the CDR3, taken from reference TRBV15 and TRBJ2-3): DAMVIQNPRYQVTQFGKPVTLSCSQTLNHNVMYWYQQKSSQAPKLLFHYYDKDFNNEADTPDNFQSRRPNTSFCFLDIRSPGLGDTAMYLCATSRDLSRRGSEDTQYFGPGTRLTVL.

This clonotype was seen ten or more times. The chain couples TRBV20-1 to TRBJ2-4, with TRBD1 matching over 7 bases. Germline CDR1 DFQATT, CDR2 SNEGSKA (reference sequence). V lost 7 bases and J lost 3; bases outside the gene matches: 15. This CDR3 is 16 amino acids long. As DNA, the CDR3 is TGCAGTGGACGAGGGGGCACAGGATCGGGCAAAAACATTCAGTACTTC. Its translation is CSGRGGTGSGKNIQYF.

Many counts were recorded for this clonotype. CDR3 coding DNA: TGCGCCAGCAGGGACTGGGACTACGAGCAGTACTTC. Its translation: CASRDWDYEQYF. The genes are TRBV5-1 and TRBJ2-7; D might be TRBD2 (5 bases). V lost 5 bases and J lost 3, with 9 bases in between. Germline-derived CDR1 and CDR2 are SGHRS and YFSETQ. This CDR3 is built from 12 residues.